This T cell receptor (beta chain) was captured in a study of neurological immune-mediated disorders. Input was more than 800,000 sorted T cells, either CD4+ or CD8+. TCRdb recomputed calls from the 5' RACE reads with MiXCR, one row per CDR3 protein. The sample records about 17,000 distinct CDR3 sequences, around 3.4% being singletons. The table lists this clonotype with many counts. V shed 0 bases, J shed 7 bases, and the junction held 4 bases outside the gene matches. Germline V lookup: CDR1 LGHNA, CDR2 YNFKEQ. The CDR3 is 15 residues long. Sample: CD8+ T cells from blood. The V gene is TRBV4-2, the J gene TRBJ2-1; TRBD2 matches 9 bases. The TCR originated in a woman aged 40 to 50 in good health. The CDR3 DNA reads as TGTGCCAGCAGCCAAGAGGCTAGCGGGACGAATGAGCAGTTCTTC. This encodes CASSQEASGTNEQFF.